These 17 T cell receptor beta chains were sequenced from one sample in a study of human T cells and chemical hapten exposure. Regarding time point: pre-sensitization, week 0. Treatment defined: therapeutic diphenylcyclopropenone sensitization with weekly scalp DPC. TCRdb called the RACE reads again in MiXCR, with one record for every CDR3 protein. The table includes more than 250,000 distinct CDR3 sequences, roughly 8% detected once. The sample in question was whole blood, obtained in connection with sensitization to the hapten diphenylcyclopropenone (DPC). These receptors were obtained from a man aged 18 to 29 with alopecia areata. Some clones in this sample may be carry-over from other donors' samples.

This clonotype was observed a few times. The chain has TRBV7-3 and TRBJ1-3; TRBD1 aligns across 7 bases. This CDR3 spans 13 amino acids. The J segment lost 8 bases and the V segment lost 3 bases, leaving 4 bases of the junction unmatched. The germline gives CDR1 SGHTA, CDR2 FQGTGA. This CDR3 reads CASSFGTADTIYF. DNA for the CDR3: TGTGCCAGCAGCTTCGGGACAGCTGACACCATATATTTT.

This clonotype appeared many times. Compared with germline, one end of the junction differs, possibly owing to a read error. The chain is built from TRBV11-1 and TRBJ1-1; unclear D gene. This CDR3 is 13 amino acids long. Per the germline V gene, CDR1 is SGHAT and CDR2 is FQDESV (reference sequence). The CDR3 nucleotides are TGTGCCAGCACCTTAGGAGTTAACACTGAAGCTTTCTTT. Its translation is CASTLGVNTEAFF. Full variable domain (outside the CDR3, taken from reference TRBV11-1 and TRBJ1-1): EAEVAQSPRYKITEKSQAVAFWCDPISGHATLYWYRQILGQGPELLVQFQDESVVDDSQLPKDRFSAERLKGVDSTLKIQPAELGDSAMYLCASTLGVNTEAFFGQGTRLTVV.

V and J are TRBV27 and TRBJ1-1; 7 positions agree with TRBD1. Germline loops: CDR1 MNHEY, CDR2 SMNVEV (reference sequence). This CDR3 is built from 15 residues. With 2 bases clipped from V and 1 base from J, the junction kept 4 bases outside the gene matches. CDR3 in amino acids: CASSLKGTANTEAFF. CDR3 bases: TGTGCCAGCAGTTTAAAGGGGACAGCGAACACTGAAGCTTTCTTT.

This clonotype was recorded a few times. The chain uses TRBV10-3 and TRBJ1-5; D gene ambiguous. The germline V and J ends were trimmed by 4 bases and 6 bases, with 13 bases remaining between them. The CDR3 has 14 amino acids. CDR1 is ENHRY and CDR2 is SYGVKD in the germline V gene. The CDR3 region is CAISGTVGSQPQHF. The CDR3 bases are TGTGCCATCAGTGGGACGGTGGGGAGTCAGCCCCAGCATTTT.

The CDR3 reads CSASGTGTNTQYF. CDR3 DNA sequence: TGCAGTGCTTCCGGGACAGGGACAAATACGCAGTATTTT. The chain uses TRBV20-1 and TRBJ2-3, with TRBD1 matching over 9 bases. V trimming: 5 bases; J trimming: 7 bases; junction bases outside the gene matches: 7. The CDR3 spans 13 residues. CDR1 and CDR2 (germline): DFQATT, SNEGSKA (reference sequence).

This clonotype was seen only a few times. V gene TRBV2 combines with J gene TRBJ2-5, with TRBD2 matching 7 bases. The CDR3 is made up of 14 amino acids. Unmatched junction bases numbered 4, after V lost 1 base and J lost 5 bases. Germline lookup yields CDR1 SNHLY and CDR2 FYNNEI. For the CDR3, the DNA is TGTGCCAGCAGTGAAGGCCGGGGGGTGGAGACCCAGTACTTC. It translates to CASSEGRGVETQYF.

This clonotype was observed a handful of times. The genes are TRBV5-5 and TRBJ2-2; D call uncertain. V shed 4 bases and J shed 1 base, with 14 bases lying between them. There are 16 residues in the CDR3. Germline-derived CDR1 and CDR2 are SGHKS and YYEKEE (reference sequence). The DNA of the CDR3 is TGTGCCAGCAGCACTCGGACGGCCTTGAACACCGGGGAGCTGTTTTTT. Translated: CASSTRTALNTGELFF.

CDR3 sequence (DNA): TGTGCCAGCAGTGACCCTAGACAGGGGGCGCCCACTGAAGCTTTCTTT. Its protein product is CASSDPRQGAPTEAFF. This chain uses TRBV2 with TRBJ1-1; 10 nucleotides agree with TRBD1. Germline CDR1 is SNHLY and CDR2 is FYNNEI. V was clipped by 3 bases and J by 4 bases; unmatched bases: 8. This CDR3 has 16 residues. The variable domain in full, completed from reference TRBV2 and TRBJ1-1, reads EPEVTQTPSHQVTQMGQEVILRCVPISNHLYFYWYRQILGQKVEFLVSFYNNEISEKSEIFDDQFSVERPDGSNFTLKIRSTKLEDSAMYFCASSDPRQGAPTEAFFGQGTRLTVV.

This clonotype has ten or more counts. J is TRBJ1-2 and V is TRBV7-2; 7 nucleotides line up with TRBD1. Germline-derived CDR1 and CDR2 are SGHTA and FQGNSA. V lost 5 bases, J lost 14 bases, and 20 bases stayed unmatched. The CDR3 consists of 15 residues. The CDR3 sequence is CASSPLGGQPPNYTF. For the CDR3, the DNA is TGTGCCAGCAGCCCCCTAGGGGGACAGCCCCCAAACTATACCTTC.

This chain joins TRBV20-1 and TRBJ1-1; TRBD1 is a possible D gene (5 bases). V lost 6 bases, J lost 5 bases, and 22 bases lay in between. This CDR3 has 15 amino acids. In germline, CDR1 is DFQATT, CDR2 SNEGSKA (reference sequence). CDR3 protein: CSAYSFREDGTEAFF. The CDR3 region has the DNA TGCAGTGCGTATAGTTTCAGGGAAGATGGAACTGAAGCTTTCTTT.

This chain connects TRBV20-1 to TRBJ1-4; 10 nucleotides align to TRBD1. Trimming at V came to 0 bases and at J to 5 bases, leaving 12 bases not matched to a gene. CDR3 size: 18 residues. CDR1 and CDR2 (germline): DFQATT, SNEGSKA (reference sequence). The CDR3 protein is CSARDRTHGTGVNEKLFF. CDR3 DNA sequence: TGCAGTGCTAGAGATAGGACCCACGGGACAGGGGTCAATGAAAAACTGTTTTTT.

V gene TRBV6-2 or TRBV6-3 combines with J gene TRBJ1-1, with D hard to call. The germline CDR1 and CDR2 sequences are MNHEY and SVGEGT. Trimming took off 5 bases at V and 1 base at J, with 11 bases between the two ends. There are 14 residues in the CDR3. The CDR3 DNA follows: TGTGCCAGCAGTACGCGCAGGAAGAACACTGAAGCTTTCTTT. Translating gives CASSTRRKNTEAFF.

The V gene is TRBV7-9, the J gene TRBJ1-5, with TRBD1 matching 8 bases. The CDR3 runs to 17 residues. Germline values: CDR1 SEHNR, CDR2 FQNEAQ (reference sequence). V lost 1 base to trimming and J lost 0 bases; unmatched junction nucleotides: 5. The DNA of the CDR3 is TGTGCCAGCAGCTTAGGGACAGGGAGCCTTAGCAATCAGCCCCAGCATTTT. Protein: CASSLGTGSLSNQPQHF.

The genes are TRBV20-1 and TRBJ1-5; D may be TRBD1 (5 bases). CDR1 is DFQATT, CDR2 SNEGSKA, per germline (reference sequence). The CDR3 runs 15 residues. Trimming shortened V by 0 bases and J by 3 bases, and 12 bases separated the two germline ends. The CDR3 loop reads CSARDFRGLNQPQHF. DNA of the CDR3: TGCAGTGCTAGAGATTTTAGGGGCCTCAATCAGCCCCAGCATTTT.

This clonotype turned up a few times. The chain joins TRBV2 to TRBJ2-4, with unresolved D. Trimming stripped 7 bases from V and 13 bases from J, with 14 bases between. The CDR3 is 11 residues long. CDR1 is SNHLY and CDR2 is FYNNEI in the germline V gene. CDR3 in amino acids: CASIQSRKQYF. The CDR3 nucleotides are TGTGCCAGCATCCAGTCTCGAAAACAGTACTTC.

Remarks on this clonotype: A read error may explain this, as a much larger clone is one base away. Since the CDR3 does not end with the conserved phenylalanine or tryptophan, this likely comes from a read error. This chain uses TRBV9 with TRBJ2-7; 9 positions match TRBD1. J was trimmed by 0 bases and V by 0 bases; bases with no gene match: 4. The CDR3 extends over 16 amino acids. The germline gives CDR1 SGDLS, CDR2 YYNGEE. CDR3 amino acids: CASSVGLGQGSYEQYY. The CDR3 DNA follows: TGTGCCAGCAGCGTAGGGTTGGGACAGGGCTCCTACGAGCAGTACTAC.

This clonotype was counted only a few times. CDR3 region: CASSLAPGAIFQETQYF. DNA of the CDR3: TGTGCCAGCAGCTTAGCTCCAGGGGCGATTTTCCAAGAGACCCAGTACTTC. This chain joins TRBV7-2 and TRBJ2-5; D possibly corresponds to TRBD1 (6 bases). V lost 0 bases and J lost 1, with 15 bases in between. Germline CDR1 and CDR2: SGHTA and FQGNSA. The CDR3 is made up of 17 amino acids. Full variable domain (outside the CDR3, taken from reference TRBV7-2 and TRBJ2-5): GAGVSQSPSNKVTEKGKDVELRCDPISGHTALYWYRQSLGQGLEFLIYFQGNSAPDKSGLPSDRFSAERTGGSVSTLTIQRTQQEDSAVYLCASSLAPGAIFQETQYFGPGTRLLVL.